The 30 T cell receptor beta chains presented below share a single source sample, sequenced in a study of blood T cell repertoires in COVID-19. Clones were read by immunoSEQ multiplex PCR, and TCRdb kept only the in-frame ones, dropping some. The sample shows tens of thousands of clones, 80% to 95% of them seen only once. The sample taken for sequencing was peripheral blood. These TCRs come from a human donor in a cohort sampled during active COVID-19.

The rearrangement links TRBV10-3 to TRBJ1-1; D gene unclear. CDR1 and CDR2 from the germline V gene are ENHRY and SYGVKD. Trimming cost V 6 bases and J 4 bases, with 18 bases left between them. The CDR3 spans 15 residues. The DNA for the CDR3 is TGTGCCATCAGGGACGGGTCGTCTGAGGGCACTGAAGCTTTCTTT. Translation gives CAIRDGSSEGTEAFF.

This chain links TRBV27 with TRBJ1-2; possible D gene TRBD1, 5 bases. V lost 1 base and J lost 5, with 14 bases in between. The CDR3 has 15 residues. Looked up from germline, CDR1 is MNHEY and CDR2 is SMNVEV (reference sequence). CDR3 in amino acids: CASSLWGGGGYGYTF. In DNA form, the CDR3 reads TGTGCCAGCAGTTTATGGGGCGGGGGTGGGTATGGCTACACCTTC.

The V call is TRBV5-1, the J call TRBJ2-2; 12 bases line up with TRBD2. Germline V gene lookup returns CDR1 SGHRS and CDR2 YFSETQ. Trimming at V came to 5 bases and at J to 7 bases, leaving 6 bases not matched to a gene. CDR3 length: 15 amino acids. CDR3 coding DNA: TGCGCCAGCAGTTCGACTAGCGGGAGTTTCGGGGAGCTGTTTTTT. It yields the protein CASSSTSGSFGELFF.

This rearrangement joins TRBV27 to TRBJ2-2, with 9 bases aligning to TRBD2. This CDR3 is 18 amino acids long. V dropped 3 bases and J dropped 4; count of bases not matched to a gene: 12. The V gene's germline CDR1 is MNHEY and CDR2 SMNVEV (reference sequence). CDR3 nucleotide sequence: TGTGCCAGCAGTTTCTTTGCGGGAGGGGGGTTCGCCACCGGGGAGCTGTTTTTT. Amino acids: CASSFFAGGGFATGELFF.

This clone has more than one count but fewer than ten. The chain links TRBV3-1 (or the pseudogene TRBV3-2) to TRBJ1-5; D is uncertain. V dropped 0 bases and J dropped 1 base, with 4 bases sitting between them. Germline CDR1 is LGHDT and CDR2 is YNNKEL (reference sequence). This CDR3 has 14 amino acids. The CDR3 DNA is TGTGCCAGCAGCCAAGATCCGAGCAATCAGCCCCAGCATTTT. Protein sequence: CASSQDPSNQPQHF.

This clone was seen only once. The rearrangement joins TRBV2 to TRBJ2-1; D not resolved. V dropped 7 bases and J dropped 1 base, with 8 bases sitting between them. This CDR3 contains 13 residues. Germline V lookup: CDR1 SNHLY, CDR2 FYNNEI. In DNA, the CDR3 is TGTGCCAGCAATACAGAATCCTACAATGAGCAGTTCTTC. It specifies CASNTESYNEQFF.

The chain uses TRBV25-1 and TRBJ2-7, with 8 bases identical to TRBD2. This CDR3 has 14 amino acids. CDR1 MGHDK and CDR2 SYGVNS come from the germline V gene. Trimming cost V 2 bases and J 5 bases; bases outside gene matches: 5. For the CDR3, the DNA is TGTGCCAGCAGTGAACCCAGCGGGAGTCACGAGCAGTACTTC. Protein product: CASSEPSGSHEQYF.

The rearrangement uses TRBV7-3 and TRBJ2-6, with D possibly TRBD1 on 5 matching bases. The CDR3 runs to 15 residues. The ends were cut back, 5 bases at V and 4 bases at J, with 12 bases in the middle. Germline CDR1 reads SGHTA; CDR2 reads FQGTGA. CDR3 bases: TGTGCCAGCAGCCCGTCCAGGGCCGGGGCCAACGTCCTGACTTTC. Protein product: CASSPSRAGANVLTF.

V usage is TRBV5-6 and J usage is TRBJ2-7; TRBD1 agrees at 7 bases. The CDR3 has 14 amino acids. The junction had 8 bases not matched to a gene; V was cut back by 5 bases and J by 3 bases. Germline assignment: CDR1 SGHDT and CDR2 YYEEEE. CDR3 DNA sequence: TGTGCCAGCAGTTCCCGGGACAGATACTACGAGCAGTACTTC. Protein: CASSSRDRYYEQYF.

This chain uses TRBV19 with TRBJ1-3, with D tentatively TRBD1 (5 bases). In germline, CDR1 is LNHDA, CDR2 SQIVND (reference sequence). The V end was cut by 3 bases, the J end by 3 bases, with 9 bases between. The CDR3 is 14 residues long. The CDR3 DNA reads TGTGCCAGTAGTATGGGGGGATTTGGAAACACCATATATTTT. Encoded protein: CASSMGGFGNTIYF.

The gene calls are TRBV15 and TRBJ2-5, with 8 bases that match TRBD1. Trimming at V came to 3 bases and at J to 5 bases, leaving 5 bases not matched to a gene. CDR1 LNHNV and CDR2 YYDKDF come from the germline V gene (reference sequence). The CDR3 spans 14 residues. CDR3 in DNA: TGTGCCACCAGCAGTAACAGGGGGAGCGAGACCCAGTACTTC. Protein: CATSSNRGSETQYF.

The rearrangement uses TRBV10-1 and TRBJ2-7; 9 bases agree with TRBD2. J gave up 5 bases and V 5 bases, and 7 bases lay outside the gene matches. This CDR3 region has 14 residues. The germline V gene encodes CDR1 WNHNN and CDR2 SYGVQD (reference sequence). CDR3 sequence reads: CASSPGTSYNEQYF. The CDR3 nucleotides are TGCGCCAGCAGTCCCGGGACTAGCTACAACGAGCAGTACTTC.

The chain uses TRBV6-5 and TRBJ1-4; D might be TRBD1 (6 bases). The CDR3 has 15 amino acids. Germline V gene data show CDR1 as MNHEY and CDR2 as SVGAGI. The V end was cut by 0 bases, the J end by 7 bases, with 12 bases between. The CDR3 DNA reads TGTGCCAGCAGTTACTCAACAGGGAGGGGTGAAAAACTGTTTTTT. This codes for CASSYSTGRGEKLFF.

The V and J genes are TRBV5-1 and TRBJ2-4; 10 bases are shared with TRBD1. CDR1 is SGHRS, CDR2 YFSETQ, per germline. Trimming took 0 bases from V and 4 from J; bases not matched to a gene: 1. The CDR3 spans 15 residues. In DNA form, the CDR3 reads TGCGCCAGCAGCTTGGGGACAGGGGGGAAAAACATTCAGTACTTC. It is translated as CASSLGTGGKNIQYF.

The rearrangement joins TRBV6-5 to TRBJ1-2, with D possibly being TRBD1 (6 bases). The V end lost 7 bases, the J end lost 6 bases, and 21 bases lay between the germline ends. This CDR3 has 15 amino acids. Germline-derived CDR1 and CDR2 are MNHEY and SVGAGI. In nucleotides, the CDR3 is TGTGCCAGCAAAGGGGCCCGACAGGTGCCCGATGGCTACACCTTC. Translating gives CASKGARQVPDGYTF.

The V gene is TRBV14, the J gene TRBJ2-7; perhaps TRBD1 as D (6 bases). V was cut by 0 bases and J by 2 bases, with 17 bases left in between. Germline V CDR1 and CDR2: SGHDN, FVKESK. CDR3 length: 17 amino acids. As DNA, the CDR3 is TGTGCCAGCAGCCAAGATCAGAGGGACAAGCATACCTACGAGCAGTACTTC. It yields the protein CASSQDQRDKHTYEQYF.

V and J are TRBV24-1 and TRBJ1-2; 7 bases are shared with TRBD1. The junction had 7 bases not matched to a gene; V was cut back by 8 bases and J by 2 bases. The germline CDR1 and CDR2 sequences are KGHDR and SFDVKD. There are 14 residues in the CDR3. This CDR3 is CATNGTVGNYGYTF. In DNA form, the CDR3 reads TGTGCCACCAATGGGACAGTCGGAAACTATGGCTACACCTTC.

The gene calls are TRBV11-2 and TRBJ1-6; a possible D gene is TRBD1 (5 bases). Per the germline V gene, CDR1 is SGHAT and CDR2 is FQNNGV. This CDR3 is 16 amino acids long. The ends were cut back, 4 bases at V and 13 bases at J, with 23 bases in the middle. The CDR3 nucleotides are TGTGCCAGCAGCTCAACGCTGCCGGACGGGGGTTCGCCCCTCCACTTT. It yields the protein CASSSTLPDGGSPLHF.

This chain joins TRBV28 and TRBJ2-3; TRBD2 matches at 7 bases. V shed 6 bases and J 5 bases; nucleotides not matched to a gene: 11. This CDR3 comprises 15 residues. CDR1 is MDHEN, CDR2 SYDVKM, per germline. This CDR3 reads CASRLRGIAGDTQYF. The CDR3 DNA follows: TGTGCCAGCAGGTTAAGGGGAATAGCGGGAGATACGCAGTATTTT.

The rearrangement joins TRBV5-4 to TRBJ1-3; tentative D call: TRBD1 (5 bases). The germline gives CDR1 SGHNT, CDR2 YYREEE (reference sequence). Trimming cost V 4 bases and J 3 bases, with 8 bases left between them. CDR3 length: 13 amino acids. The CDR3 region has the DNA TGTGCCAGCAGCAGGGGTAATGGAAACACCATATATTTT. This gives the protein CASSRGNGNTIYF.

This clone was recorded only once. V is TRBV10-3 and J is TRBJ2-1; D is unresolved. The V end was cut by 0 bases, the J end by 0 bases, with 12 bases between. The germline CDR1 and CDR2 sequences are ENHRY and SYGVKD. This CDR3 region has 17 residues. This CDR3 reads CAISESEILFSYNEQFF. The CDR3 nucleotides are TGTGCCATCAGTGAGTCTGAGATTTTGTTCTCCTACAATGAGCAGTTCTTC.

This rearrangement joins TRBV6-5 to TRBJ2-7, with D perhaps matching TRBD1 (5 bases). The CDR3 length is 12 residues. Germline CDR1 is MNHEY and CDR2 is SVGAGI. V shed 4 bases and J shed 5 bases, with 9 bases lying between them. CDR3 nucleotide sequence: TGTGCCAGCAGTTCCAAGACAGACGAGCAGTACTTC. Protein: CASSSKTDEQYF.

The CDR3 sequence is CASSISGQNNQPQHF. The CDR3 nucleotides read TGTGCCAGTAGTATTTCCGGACAGAACAATCAGCCCCAGCATTTT. The rearrangement joins TRBV19 to TRBJ1-5; possibly TRBD1 for D (6 bases). The V end lost 3 bases, the J end lost 3 bases, and 12 bases lay between the germline ends. This CDR3 spans 15 amino acids. Germline values: CDR1 LNHDA, CDR2 SQIVND (reference sequence).

This clone was counted a single time. The chain has TRBV12-3 or TRBV12-4 and TRBJ2-2; D unclear. This CDR3 contains 13 residues. The V and J ends lost 4 bases and 5 bases respectively, with 8 bases between them. This chain's CDR3 is CASSSTRTGELFF. DNA of the CDR3: TGTGCCAGCAGTTCCACCAGGACCGGGGAGCTGTTTTTT.

This clone was observed once. The chain employs TRBV28 and TRBJ2-4, with 10 positions matching TRBD2. There are 18 residues in the CDR3. Germline V CDR1 and CDR2: MDHEN, SYDVKM. Trimming at V came to 6 bases and at J to 2 bases, leaving 13 bases not matched to a gene. The CDR3 sequence is CASSTVSGRPGTKNIQYF. The CDR3 region has the DNA TGTGCCAGCAGCACGGTTAGCGGGAGGCCAGGGACCAAAAACATTCAGTACTTC. Drawing the rest from reference TRBV28 and TRBJ2-4, the complete variable domain is DVKVTQSSRYLVKRTGEKVFLECVQDMDHENMFWYRQDPGLGLRLIYFSYDVKMKEKGDIPEGYSVSREKKERFSLILESASTNQTSMYLCASSTVSGRPGTKNIQYFGAGTRLSVL.

The chain combines TRBV7-9 with TRBJ2-7; D is possibly TRBD2 (6 bases). The CDR3 extends over 14 amino acids. The ends were cut back, 5 bases at V and 5 bases at J, with 16 bases in the middle. Germline V lookup: CDR1 SEHNR, CDR2 FQNEAQ (reference sequence). The CDR3 nucleotides read TGTGCCAGCAGCGAACTCGGGAGCCCCAACGAGCAGTACTTC. Amino acids: CASSELGSPNEQYF.

This rearrangement joins TRBV18 to TRBJ2-2; D is uncertain. V lost 0 bases and J lost 1, with 6 bases in between. The CDR3 is 15 residues long. From germline, CDR1 is KGHSH and CDR2 LQKENI. The CDR3 is CASSPPSGNTGELFF. In DNA, the CDR3 is TGTGCCAGCTCACCACCGTCGGGGAACACCGGGGAGCTGTTTTTT.

The chain carries TRBV27 and TRBJ2-7, with D maybe TRBD2 (5 bases). V was shortened by 3 bases and J by 3 bases, with 9 bases between the two germline ends. Germline V lookup: CDR1 MNHEY, CDR2 SMNVEV (reference sequence). The CDR3 spans 13 residues. The CDR3 is CASSFNGNYEQYF. DNA for the CDR3: TGTGCCAGCAGTTTCAACGGGAACTACGAGCAGTACTTC.

This clone was detected only a few times. The CDR3 region has the DNA TGTGCCAGTAGTATAATCGTCGGGAGACGGATCAATCAGCCCCAGCATTTT. Translation gives CASSIIVGRRINQPQHF. V usage is TRBV19 and J usage is TRBJ1-5; no reliable D call. V lost 2 bases, J lost 3 bases, and 17 bases lay in between. Germline-derived CDR1 and CDR2 are LNHDA and SQIVND (reference sequence). The length of the CDR3 is 17 residues.

The genes are TRBV9 and TRBJ2-1; 10 bases match TRBD2. The CDR3 extends over 17 amino acids. Trimming at V came to 2 bases and at J to 8 bases, leaving 13 bases not matched to a gene. Germline-derived CDR1 and CDR2 are SGDLS and YYNGEE. Written as DNA, the CDR3 is TGTGCCAGCAGCGTGGTCTGGGCTAGCGGGAGAGAAGATGAGCAGTTCTTC. This translates into CASSVVWASGREDEQFF. Together with reference TRBV9 and TRBJ2-1, the CDR3 gives the full variable domain: DSGVTQTPKHLITATGQRVTLRCSPRSGDLSVYWYQQSLDQGLQFLIQYYNGEERAKGNILERFSAQQFPDLHSELNLSSLELGDSALYFCASSVVWASGREDEQFFGPGTRLTVL.